The 8 T cell receptor beta chains given below trace back to one sample, sequenced in a study of cytomegalovirus exposure and HLA in healthy donors. This PCR relied on a set of 60 Vbeta primers and 13 Jbeta primers. The repertoire was sequenced with immunoSEQ multiplex PCR; TCRdb's copy has only in-frame clones and lacks some. The sample holds 100,000 or so clones, roughly 15% seen once. The sample taken for sequencing was PBMCs. All receptors derive from a female donor in good health and CMV-seronegative.

This chain links TRBV28 with TRBJ2-7; TRBD2 might be the D (6 bases). Per germline, CDR1 MDHEN and CDR2 SYDVKM. Trimming took off 5 bases at V and 0 bases at J, with 17 bases between the two ends. CDR3 size: 16 residues. The CDR3 sequence: CASSLLGLVSSYEQYF. The DNA for the CDR3 is TGTGCCAGCAGTCTACTGGGACTTGTGAGCTCCTACGAGCAGTACTTC.

A few counts support this clone. This chain connects TRBV11-2 to TRBJ2-5; the D is unclear. There are 13 residues in the CDR3. From germline, CDR1 is SGHAT and CDR2 FQNNGV. Trimming took 2 bases from V and 3 from J, leaving 7 bases between them. The DNA of the CDR3 is TGTGCCAGCAGCTTAAATTCCAAAGAGACCCAGTACTTC. Residues: CASSLNSKETQYF.

A few counts support this clone. V usage is TRBV5-1 and J usage is TRBJ2-7, with 10 bases identical to TRBD2. This CDR3 is 18 amino acids long. The V and J ends lost 4 bases and 0 bases, in that order; junction bases with no gene match: 13. CDR1 and CDR2 (germline): SGHRS, YFSETQ. The CDR3 bases are TGCGCCAGCAGCCCGCTTATATGGACTAGCGGTAACTCCTACGAGCAGTACTTC. This codes for CASSPLIWTSGNSYEQYF. Based on the CDR3 plus reference TRBV5-1 and TRBJ2-7, the full variable domain is KAGVTQTPRYLIKTRGQQVTLSCSPISGHRSVSWYQQTPGQGLQFLFEYFSETQRNKGNFPGRFSGRQFSNSRSEMNVSTLELGDSALYLCASSPLIWTSGNSYEQYFGPGTRLTVT.

This sequence joins TRBV10-3 and TRBJ2-7, with 10 nucleotides matching TRBD2. There are 14 residues in the CDR3. With V trimmed by 10 bases and J by 7 bases, 13 bases remained unmatched. CDR1 ENHRY and CDR2 SYGVKD come from the germline V gene. The CDR3 nucleotides are TGTGCCAGTTCTCCTAGCGGGAGCTATGGGGAGCAGTACTTC. Residues: CASSPSGSYGEQYF.

The chain employs TRBV4-3 and TRBJ1-2; D may be TRBD1 (6 bases). Germline V gene data show CDR1 as LGHNA and CDR2 as YSLEER. The CDR3 sequence is 14 residues long. V was trimmed by 4 bases and J by 3 bases, leaving 12 bases between them. CDR3 nucleotide sequence: TGCGCCAGCAGCCCCCAGGGGCGCGACTATGGCTACACCTTC. Its protein product is CASSPQGRDYGYTF.

The CDR3 region is CAIRTGGNSPYGYTF. CDR3 coding DNA: TGTGCCATCAGAACAGGGGGTAACTCCCCCTATGGCTACACCTTC. V gene TRBV10-3 combines with J gene TRBJ1-2; 8 nucleotides line up with TRBD1. Trimming took 6 bases from V and 4 from J; bases not matched to a gene: 10. This CDR3 region has 15 residues. Germline V lookup: CDR1 ENHRY, CDR2 SYGVKD.

V gene TRBV7-9 combines with J gene TRBJ2-7, with D possibly TRBD1 on 7 matching bases. Per the germline V gene, CDR1 is SEHNR and CDR2 is FQNEAQ (reference sequence). V lost 5 bases, J lost 7 bases, and 15 bases lay in between. The CDR3 spans 13 residues. The CDR3 sequence: CASSDLQGREQYF. CDR3 DNA sequence: TGTGCCAGCAGCGACTTACAGGGGAGGGAGCAGTACTTC.

There are a few counts of this clone. V and J are TRBV4-3 and TRBJ2-2, with 9 bases identical to TRBD2. Germline CDR1 and CDR2: LGHNA and YSLEER. This CDR3 spans 16 amino acids. The V segment lost 2 bases and the J segment 4 bases; nucleotides outside the gene matches: 5. The CDR3 loop reads CASSQSAGGSTGELFF. CDR3 nucleotide sequence: TGCGCCAGCAGCCAAAGTGCGGGAGGGTCCACCGGGGAGCTGTTTTTT.